These 3 T cell receptor beta chains came from one sample sequenced in a study of cytomegalovirus exposure and HLA in healthy donors. With 60 Vbeta and 13 Jbeta primers, the PCR was carried out. Profiled with immunoSEQ multiplex PCR; TCRdb holds only in-frame clones, not every one. The data hold 90,000 to 130,000 clones, with roughly 68% observed a single time. Sequencing input: PBMCs. The receptors were sampled from a man aged 25-40 years in good health and CMV-seropositive.

V gene TRBV11-3 combines with J gene TRBJ2-1; D is possibly TRBD1 (5 bases). In germline, CDR1 is SGHNT, CDR2 YENEEA. CDR3 length: 13 amino acids. The V end lost 3 bases, the J end lost 6 bases, and 9 bases lay between the germline ends. CDR3 loop: CASSFQGVNEQFF. CDR3 in DNA: TGTGCCAGCAGCTTTCAGGGTGTCAATGAGCAGTTCTTC. The complete variable domain, with remaining parts taken from reference TRBV11-3 and TRBJ2-1, reads EAGVVQSPRYKIIEKKQPVAFWCNPISGHNTLYWYLQNLGQGPELLIRYENEEAVDDSQLPKDRFSAERLKGVDSTLKIQPAELGDSAVYLCASSFQGVNEQFFGPGTRLTVL.

CDR3 sequence: CASSDQGGGTEAFF. The CDR3 DNA reads TGTGCCAGCAGCGACCAGGGAGGGGGCACTGAAGCTTTCTTT. The rearrangement uses TRBV6-5 and TRBJ1-1; D is possibly TRBD1 (6 bases). V was cut by 6 bases and J by 4 bases, with 15 bases left in between. CDR3 length: 14 residues. CDR1 is MNHEY and CDR2 is SVGAGI in the germline V gene.

The rearrangement links TRBV7-2 to TRBJ2-1, with 9 nucleotides matching TRBD2. CDR3 length: 15 residues. Losses at the gene ends were 4 bases for V and 7 bases for J; bases not matched to a gene: 8. Germline assignment: CDR1 SGHTA and CDR2 FQGNSA. The CDR3 spells CASSWGLAGGNEQFF. The DNA for the CDR3 is TGTGCCAGCAGCTGGGGACTAGCCGGAGGAAATGAGCAGTTCTTC. Full variable domain (remainder filled in from reference TRBV7-2 and TRBJ2-1): GAGVSQSPSNKVTEKGKDVELRCDPISGHTALYWYRQSLGQGLEFLIYFQGNSAPDKSGLPSDRFSAERTGGSVSTLTIQRTQQEDSAVYLCASSWGLAGGNEQFFGPGTRLTVL.